Listed below are T cell receptor beta chains from one sample, sequenced in a study of T cell changes during pregnancy in multiple sclerosis. Profiling relied on immunoSEQ multiplex PCR, and the TCRdb table lists in-frame clones only, not all of them. The sample holds under 20,000 clones, around 85% seen once. The specimen was CD8+ T cells from peripheral blood mononuclear cells, collected after pregnancy. The receptors were sampled from a female donor with multiple sclerosis, enrolled in a pregnancy study. Both conserved end residues are trimmed from each CDR3. The D gene is left open where the match is weak.

TRBV15,TRBJ2-7,.,ATSPLDSYEQY
TRBV15,TRBJ2-1,TRBD1,ATSREPGQEGYNEQF
TRBV11-3,TRBJ1-5,.,ASSLKTGYKNQPQH
TRBV7-9,TRBJ1-2,.,ASSLGTGSGYT
TRBV7-3,TRBJ2-3,TRBD2,ASSAGLAGVIDTQY
TRBV4-3,TRBJ1-3,.,ASSQDPSDSGNTIY
TRBV27,TRBJ2-2,.,ASSFFNTGELF
TRBV28,TRBJ2-6,.,ASSLFLGSGANVLT
TRBV9,TRBJ2-7,TRBD2,ASSPDSGNEQY
TRBV4-3,TRBJ2-7,TRBD2,ASSRDVGGIEQY
TRBV29-1,TRBJ1-2,.,SADHSATGGYT
TRBV27,TRBJ1-1,.,ASSFRGGVTEAF
TRBV28,TRBJ2-7,.,ASTDGAGLSYEQY
TRBV9,TRBJ2-5,TRBD2,ASSVEAGGAETQY
TRBV6-1,TRBJ1-5,.,ASSERGEAQPQH
TRBV27,TRBJ2-3,TRBD2,ASSLLLAGGPTDTQY
TRBV19,TRBJ1-2,.,ASSREASNYGYT
TRBV6-5,TRBJ1-1,TRBD1,ASSYIPGGGTEAF
TRBV11-2,TRBJ2-7,TRBD1,ASSVGQPYEQY
TRBV28,TRBJ2-1,.,ASSLHPQGGEQF
TRBV6-5,TRBJ2-7,.,ASSFSDSSYEQY
TRBV18,TRBJ2-5,TRBD2,ASSPRRSSGKETQY
TRBV29-1,TRBJ2-6,.,SVEVGGSGANVLT
TRBV5-6,TRBJ1-2,TRBD1,ASSPGQGNYGYT
TRBV6-5,TRBJ1-1,.,ASSYGGSGTEAF
TRBV6-4,TRBJ1-2,TRBD1,ASSESTGTGGAYGYT
TRBV9,TRBJ2-5,.,ASSFRGLEETQY
TRBV28,TRBJ2-1,.,ASSLLSSYNEQF
TRBV11-2,TRBJ2-1,TRBD1,ASSPTGVSYNEQF
TRBV27,TRBJ2-7,TRBD1,ASSAIGQGYEQY
TRBV28,TRBJ2-3,TRBD2,ASSLSAGTSGTDTQY
TRBV19,TRBJ1-1,.,ASSIVVNTEAF
TRBV27,TRBJ2-7,TRBD1,ASSFSIGTASYEQY
TRBV28,TRBJ2-7,TRBD2,ASSLLAGDYEQY
TRBV28,TRBJ2-2,TRBD1,ASSSSETGTANTGELF
TRBV4-3,TRBJ2-2,TRBD2,ASSQDWGGMNTGELF
TRBV6-6,TRBJ1-1,TRBD1,ASTMTGVTEAF
TRBV25-1,TRBJ2-4,.,ASSDRRAKNIQY
TRBV9,TRBJ1-2,.,ASSVGGRTGNYGYT
TRBV5-6,TRBJ2-7,TRBD1,ASSAWGQGKHEQY
TRBV19,TRBJ2-7,.,ASSMTLGSYEQY
TRBV28,TRBJ2-7,TRBD1,ASSLGTGMFYEQY
TRBV7-6,TRBJ2-1,.,ASSLVIGQYNEQF
TRBV6-5,TRBJ1-2,.,ASSYSGIDGYT
TRBV6-5,TRBJ1-1,.,ASSYSSVNTEAF
TRBV6-6,TRBJ2-1,.,ASIPGYSYNEQF
TRBV6-1,TRBJ2-7,TRBD1,ASSKGQEVGYEQY
TRBV15,TRBJ1-1,.,ATSNLGRDWTEAF